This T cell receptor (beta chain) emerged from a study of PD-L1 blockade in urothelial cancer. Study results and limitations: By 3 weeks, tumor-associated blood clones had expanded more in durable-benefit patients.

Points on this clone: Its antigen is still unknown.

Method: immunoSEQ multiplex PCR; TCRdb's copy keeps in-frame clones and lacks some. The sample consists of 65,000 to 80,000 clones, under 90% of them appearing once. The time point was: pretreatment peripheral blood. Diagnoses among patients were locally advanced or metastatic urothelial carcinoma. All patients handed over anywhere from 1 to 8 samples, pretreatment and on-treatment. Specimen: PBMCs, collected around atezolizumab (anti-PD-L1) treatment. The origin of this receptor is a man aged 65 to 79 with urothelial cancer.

CDR3 nucleotides: TGCGCCAGCAGCCAAAGTGGACAGGGGGTGGTGGATACGCAGTATTTT. Translation: CASSQSGQGVVDTQYF. The chain couples TRBV4-1 to TRBJ2-3, with TRBD1 matching 10 bases. The CDR3 is 16 residues long. Germline CDR1 MGHRA, CDR2 YSYEKL. The V segment lost 2 bases and the J segment 6 bases; nucleotides outside the gene matches: 8.